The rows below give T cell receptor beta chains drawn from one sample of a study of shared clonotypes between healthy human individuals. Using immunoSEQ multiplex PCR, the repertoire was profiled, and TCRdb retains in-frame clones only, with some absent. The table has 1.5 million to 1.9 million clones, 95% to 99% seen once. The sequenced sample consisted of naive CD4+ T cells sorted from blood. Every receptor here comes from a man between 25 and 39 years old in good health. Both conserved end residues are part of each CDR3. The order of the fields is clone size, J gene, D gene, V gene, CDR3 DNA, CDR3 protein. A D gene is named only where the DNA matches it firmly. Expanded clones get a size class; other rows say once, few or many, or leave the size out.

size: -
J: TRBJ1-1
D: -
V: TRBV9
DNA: TGTGCCAGCAGCGTAGCGCCGGGGGACACTGAAGCTTTCTTT
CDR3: CASSVAPGDTEAFF

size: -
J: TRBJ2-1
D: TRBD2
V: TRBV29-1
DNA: TGCAGCGTTAGAGGGAGGGTACAGGATGAGCAGTTCTTC
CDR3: CSVRGRVQDEQFF

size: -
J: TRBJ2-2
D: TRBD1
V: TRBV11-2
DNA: TGTGCCAGCAGCCAACTGGGCCGGGACAGGGTGAACACCGGGGAGCTGTTTTTT
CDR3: CASSQLGRDRVNTGELFF

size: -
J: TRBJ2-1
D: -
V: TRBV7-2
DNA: TGTGCCAGCAGCTTTAAGGTCTTAAGCAATGAGCAGTTCTTC
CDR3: CASSFKVLSNEQFF

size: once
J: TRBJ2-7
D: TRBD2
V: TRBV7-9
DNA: TGTGCCAGCAGCTTAGGTTGGACTAGCGGGAGCCCTAACTCCTACGAGCAGTACTTC
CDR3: CASSLGWTSGSPNSYEQYF

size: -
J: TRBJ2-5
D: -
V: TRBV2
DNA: TGTGCCAGCATCCAGAAAGAGACCCAGTACTTC
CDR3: CASIQKETQYF

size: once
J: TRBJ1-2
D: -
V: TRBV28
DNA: TGTGCCAGCAGTTTATTGGGCCAGGTTGGCTACACCTTC
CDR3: CASSLLGQVGYTF

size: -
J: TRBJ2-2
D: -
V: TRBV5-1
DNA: TGCGCCAGCAGCGTCACAGTCACCCGGGAGCTGTTTTTT
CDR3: CASSVTVTRELFF

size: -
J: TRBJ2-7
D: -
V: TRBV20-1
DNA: TGCAGTGTAGGCGGGTACGAGCAGTACTTC
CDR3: CSVGGYEQYF

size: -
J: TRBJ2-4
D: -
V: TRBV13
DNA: TGTGCCAGCAGCAATGGGGTGGGAGCCAAAAACATTCAGTACTTC
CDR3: CASSNGVGAKNIQYF

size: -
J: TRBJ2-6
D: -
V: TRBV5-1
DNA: TGCGCCAGCAGCTTGGGCGCATTCTCTGGGGCCAACGTCCTGACTTTC
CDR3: CASSLGAFSGANVLTF

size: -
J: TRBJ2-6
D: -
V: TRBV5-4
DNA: TGTGCCAGCAGCTTGGCGCCGGTCTCTGGGGCCAACGTCCTGACTTTC
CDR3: CASSLAPVSGANVLTF

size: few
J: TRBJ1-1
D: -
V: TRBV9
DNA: TGTGCCAGCAGCCAGGCACAGAAAAACACTGAAGCTTTCTTT
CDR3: CASSQAQKNTEAFF

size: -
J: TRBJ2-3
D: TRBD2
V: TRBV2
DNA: TGTGCCAGCAGCGAACGGCTAGCGGGAGTTGGTGGTACGCAGTATTTT
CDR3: CASSERLAGVGGTQYF

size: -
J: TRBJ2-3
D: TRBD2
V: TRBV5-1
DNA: TGCGCCAGCAGCCCAAATAGCGGGAGCGGAGATACGCAGTATTTT
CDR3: CASSPNSGSGDTQYF

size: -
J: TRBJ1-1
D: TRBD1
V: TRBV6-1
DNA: TGTGCCAGCAGACTGGGACAGGGTGGTTGGACTGAAGCTTTCTTT
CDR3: CASRLGQGGWTEAFF

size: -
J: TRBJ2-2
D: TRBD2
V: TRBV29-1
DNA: TGCAGCGTGGGGACTAGCGGGAGCCTGAATAGGGAGCTGTTTTTT
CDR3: CSVGTSGSLNRELFF

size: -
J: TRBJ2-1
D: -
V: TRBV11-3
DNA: TGTGCCAGCAGCCCCCAGACAGGTCCTCTCTACAATGAGCAGTTCTTC
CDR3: CASSPQTGPLYNEQFF

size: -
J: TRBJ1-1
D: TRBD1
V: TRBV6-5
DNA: TGTGCCAGCAGTTACTCGGGACAGGGTCTCGCTGAAGCTTTCTTT
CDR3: CASSYSGQGLAEAFF

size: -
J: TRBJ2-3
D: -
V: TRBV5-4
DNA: TGTGCCAGCAGCTTGGTCGGGAGCGTCACAGATACGCAGTATTTT
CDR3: CASSLVGSVTDTQYF

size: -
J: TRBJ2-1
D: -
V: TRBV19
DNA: TGTGCCAGTAGTATAGGGAACAGGGTGATCTACAATGAGCAGTTCTTC
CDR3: CASSIGNRVIYNEQFF

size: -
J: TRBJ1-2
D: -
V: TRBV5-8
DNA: TGTGCCAGCAGCTTGAGAATATCCTATGGCTACACCTTC
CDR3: CASSLRISYGYTF

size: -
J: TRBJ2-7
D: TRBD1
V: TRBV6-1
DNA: TGTGCCAGCCGTCGGGACAGTAAGTACGAGCAGTACTTC
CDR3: CASRRDSKYEQYF

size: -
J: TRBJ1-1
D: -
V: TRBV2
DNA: TGTGCCAGCAGTGAGGTGGGGGAGTGGACTGAAGCTTTCTTT
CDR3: CASSEVGEWTEAFF

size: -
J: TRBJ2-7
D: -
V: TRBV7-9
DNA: TGTGCCAGCAGCCACCGGGACGGCCGGGAGTTCGAGCAGTACTTC
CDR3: CASSHRDGREFEQYF

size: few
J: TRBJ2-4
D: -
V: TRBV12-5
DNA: TGTGCTAGTGGTTTGGCTCGGACCCGGGACAACATTCAGTACTTC
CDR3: CASGLARTRDNIQYF